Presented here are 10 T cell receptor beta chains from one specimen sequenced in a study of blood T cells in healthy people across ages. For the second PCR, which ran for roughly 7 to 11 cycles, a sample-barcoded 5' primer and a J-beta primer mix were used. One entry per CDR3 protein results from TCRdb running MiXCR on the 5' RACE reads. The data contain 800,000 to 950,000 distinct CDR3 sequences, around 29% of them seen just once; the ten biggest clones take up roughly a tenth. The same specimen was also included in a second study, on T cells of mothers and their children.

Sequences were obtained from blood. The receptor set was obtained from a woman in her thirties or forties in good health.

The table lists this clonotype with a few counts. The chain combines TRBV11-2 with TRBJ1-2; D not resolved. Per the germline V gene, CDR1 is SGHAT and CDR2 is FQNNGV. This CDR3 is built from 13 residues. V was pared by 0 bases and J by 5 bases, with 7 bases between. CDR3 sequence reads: CASSLDMAYGYTF. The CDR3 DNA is TGTGCCAGCAGCTTAGATATGGCGTATGGCTACACCTTC.

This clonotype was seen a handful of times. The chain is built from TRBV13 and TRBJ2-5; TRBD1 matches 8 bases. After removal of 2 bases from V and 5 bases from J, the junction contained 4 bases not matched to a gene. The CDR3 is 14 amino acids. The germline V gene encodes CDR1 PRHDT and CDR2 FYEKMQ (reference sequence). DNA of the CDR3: TGTGCCAGCAGCTTACAGGGGGCTTTGGAGACCCAGTACTTC. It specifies CASSLQGALETQYF.

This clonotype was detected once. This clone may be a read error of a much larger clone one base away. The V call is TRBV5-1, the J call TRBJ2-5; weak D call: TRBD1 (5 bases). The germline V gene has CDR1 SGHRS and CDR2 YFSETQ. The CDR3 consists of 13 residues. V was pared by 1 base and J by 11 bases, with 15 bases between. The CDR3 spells CASSLPRENEQYF. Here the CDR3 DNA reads TGCGCCAGCAGCTTGCCCAGGGAAAATGAGCAGTACTTC. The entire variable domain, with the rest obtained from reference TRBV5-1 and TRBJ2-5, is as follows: KAGVTQTPRYLIKTRGQQVTLSCSPISGHRSVSWYQQTPGQGLQFLFEYFSETQRNKGNFPGRFSGRQFSNSRSEMNVSTLELGDSALYLCASSLPRENEQYFGPGTRLLVL.

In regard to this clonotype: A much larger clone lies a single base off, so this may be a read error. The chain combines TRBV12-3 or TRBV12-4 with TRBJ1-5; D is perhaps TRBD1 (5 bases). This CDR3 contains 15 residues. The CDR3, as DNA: TGTGCCAGCGGTTTGGTTGGGGGAAGCAATCAGCCCCAGCATTTT. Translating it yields CASGLVGGSNQPQHF.

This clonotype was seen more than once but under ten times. The CDR3 loop is CASSLGGTLGNEQFF. DNA of the CDR3: TGTGCCAGCAGCTTGGGAGGCACCCTCGGCAATGAGCAGTTCTTC. The chain uses TRBV5-5 and TRBJ2-1; D ambiguous. The V and J ends lost 0 bases and 6 bases respectively, with 13 bases between them. This CDR3 has 15 residues. Germline values: CDR1 SGHKS, CDR2 YYEKEE (reference sequence).

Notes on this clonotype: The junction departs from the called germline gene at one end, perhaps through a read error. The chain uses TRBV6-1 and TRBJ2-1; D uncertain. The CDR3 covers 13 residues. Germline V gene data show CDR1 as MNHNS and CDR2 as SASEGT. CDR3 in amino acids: CASSGLLGPEQCF. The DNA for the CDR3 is TGTGCCAGTAGTGGCCTACTGGGTCCGGAGCAGTGCTTC.

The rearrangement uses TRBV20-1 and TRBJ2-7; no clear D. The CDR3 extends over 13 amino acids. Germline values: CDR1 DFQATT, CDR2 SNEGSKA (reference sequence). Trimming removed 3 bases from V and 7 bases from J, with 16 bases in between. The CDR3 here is CSASPTRLGEQYF. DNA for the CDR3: TGCAGTGCTAGCCCAACTCGATTAGGAGAGCAGTACTTC.

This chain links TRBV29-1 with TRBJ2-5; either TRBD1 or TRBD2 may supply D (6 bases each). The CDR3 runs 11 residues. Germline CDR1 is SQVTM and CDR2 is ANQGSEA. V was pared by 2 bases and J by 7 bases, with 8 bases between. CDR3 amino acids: CSVEKGGTQYF. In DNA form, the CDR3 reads TGCAGCGTTGAAAAGGGGGGGACCCAGTACTTC. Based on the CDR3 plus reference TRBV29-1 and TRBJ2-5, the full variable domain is SAVISQKPSRDICQRGTSLTIQCQVDSQVTMMFWYRQQPGQSLTLIATANQGSEATYESGFVIDKFPISRPNLTFSTLTVSNMSPEDSSIYLCSVEKGGTQYFGPGTRLLVL.

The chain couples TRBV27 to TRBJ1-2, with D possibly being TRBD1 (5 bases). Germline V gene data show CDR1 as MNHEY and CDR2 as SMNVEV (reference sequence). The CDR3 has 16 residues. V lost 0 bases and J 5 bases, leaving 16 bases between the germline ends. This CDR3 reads CASSLSRPGRGYGYTF. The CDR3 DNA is TGTGCCAGCAGTTTATCGAGGCCAGGGCGGGGATATGGCTACACCTTC.

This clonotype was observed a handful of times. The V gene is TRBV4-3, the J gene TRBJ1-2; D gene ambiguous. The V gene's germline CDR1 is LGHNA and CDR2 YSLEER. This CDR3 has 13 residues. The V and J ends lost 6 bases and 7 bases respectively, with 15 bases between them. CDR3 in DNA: TGCGCCAGCAGTTTTAGCGAGCTGAGTGGCTACACCTTC. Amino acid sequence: CASSFSELSGYTF.